The clone carrying this T cell receptor beta chain was counted a single time. One end of the junction fails to match germline, which may point to a read error. This sample was taken from a study of shared clonotypes between healthy human individuals. TCRdb's copy holds only in-frame clones and misses some; the assay was immunoSEQ multiplex PCR. The sample lists about 460,000 clones, 60% to 80% seen once, with 9.5% to 15% in the top ten. The CDR3 sequence is 16 residues long. Germline V CDR1 and CDR2: SGHVT, SQSDAQ. Input material: PBMCs. The clonotype comes from a woman in her 40s in good health. Some clones in this sample may be carry-over from other donors' samples. This chain uses TRBV7-4 with TRBJ2-3, with a possible D match to TRBD2 (6 bases). The CDR3 is CVSSLVRGGSTDTQYF. The DNA for the CDR3 is TGTGTCAGCAGCTTGGTACGTGGGGGGAGCACAGATACGCAGTATTTT.